This T cell receptor beta chain derives from a study of blood T cell repertoires in COVID-19. Germline V gene data show CDR1 as MGHRA and CDR2 as YSYEKL. V gave up 4 bases and J gave up 8 bases; unmatched junction bases: 13. This CDR3 contains 17 residues. Original processing notes: Reference gene primer amplification gave estimated nucleated cell counts. Sequencing used immunoSEQ multiplex PCR; TCRdb keeps in-frame clones, though not all of them. That table furnishes V, J and clone size, whereas the DNA furnished D and trimming. The sample lists about 280,000 clones; approximately 91% were seen once.

This sequence originates from a woman aged 40 to 50 who had recovered from COVID-19. Sequenced material: peripheral blood. The V call is TRBV4-1, the J call TRBJ2-1; 11 bases match TRBD2. Here the CDR3 reads CASSPINPSGRKDEQFF. DNA of the CDR3: TGCGCCAGCAGCCCTATAAACCCTAGCGGGAGGAAGGATGAGCAGTTCTTC.